The 28 T cell receptor beta chains below all came from one sample that was sequenced in a study of vaccination and CD4 T cells after COVID-19. As for treatment: approximately 11-day PBMC culture with coronavirus spike peptide pools or control peptides (ViraFEST assay). An Oncomine TCR Beta short-read assay was used to sequence the DNA from cultured CD4+ T cells. One entry per CDR3 protein results from TCRdb running MiXCR on the PCR reads. Of about 15,000 distinct CDR3 sequences listed, around 70% were seen once; the top ten hold roughly 5%. Antigen specificity for these receptors is unknown. Sequenced input: CD4+ T cells from blood, cultured in vitro. All receptors come from a human donor who had recovered from COVID-19.

V usage is TRBV28 and J usage is TRBJ1-1, with TRBD1 identical over 7 bases. CDR1 is MDHEN and CDR2 is SYDVKM in the germline V gene. This CDR3 has 16 amino acids. J gave up 4 bases and V 3 bases, and 11 bases lay outside the gene matches. The CDR3 reads CASSFPYPGGTTEAFF. In DNA, the CDR3 is TGTGCCAGCAGTTTCCCTTATCCAGGGGGGACCACTGAAGCTTTCTTT.

The V call is TRBV20-1, the J call TRBJ1-2, with no clear D. V gave up 8 bases and J gave up 4 bases, with 14 bases separating them. The CDR3 totals 12 residues. The germline CDR1 and CDR2 sequences are DFQATT and SNEGSKA (reference sequence). CDR3 sequence: CSLSRATYGYTF. CDR3 DNA: TGCAGTCTCAGTAGGGCTACCTATGGCTACACCTTC.

The rearrangement uses TRBV20-1 and TRBJ2-7, with D maybe TRBD2 (5 bases). Trimming cost V 1 base and J 2 bases, with 9 bases left between them. Per germline, CDR1 DFQATT and CDR2 SNEGSKA (reference sequence). The CDR3 is made up of 13 amino acids. CDR3 sequence (DNA): TGCAGTGCTAGAGGACTAACGCCCTACGAGCAGTACTTC. The encoded protein is CSARGLTPYEQYF.

V gene TRBV7-9 combines with J gene TRBJ1-1; TRBD1 matches at 7 bases. Germline V gene data show CDR1 as SEHNR and CDR2 as FQNEAQ (reference sequence). The CDR3 sequence is 15 residues long. Trimming at V came to 4 bases and at J to 5 bases, leaving 10 bases not matched to a gene. The CDR3 nucleotides read TGTGCCAGCAGCTCTCTCCGACAGGGAAGAACTGAAGCTTTCTTT. Its translation: CASSSLRQGRTEAFF. The whole variable domain, filled in from reference TRBV7-9 and TRBJ1-1, reads DTGVSQNPRHKITKRGQNVTFRCDPISEHNRLYWYRQTLGQGPEFLTYFQNEAQLEKSRLLSDRFSAERPKGSFSTLEIQRTEQGDSAMYLCASSSLRQGRTEAFFGQGTRLTVV.

This clonotype occurred a few times. The chain is built from TRBV27 and TRBJ1-2; perhaps TRBD1 as D (5 bases). Germline V gives CDR1 MNHEY, CDR2 SMNVEV (reference sequence). The CDR3 is 15 amino acids. Trimming shortened V by 6 bases and J by 7 bases, and 21 bases separated the two germline ends. CDR3 in DNA: TGTGCCAGCAGATCCGCGAGGTGGTCGGGGCTTGGCTACACCTTC. Translating gives CASRSARWSGLGYTF.

V usage is TRBV20-1 and J usage is TRBJ2-4; 8 bases match TRBD1. The CDR3 has 14 residues. Germline CDR1 reads DFQATT; CDR2 reads SNEGSKA (reference sequence). Unmatched junction bases numbered 8, after V lost 4 bases and J lost 6 bases. Written as DNA, the CDR3 is TGCAGTGCTAAGACAGGGGTTTGGGGAAACATTCAGTACTTC. Its translation: CSAKTGVWGNIQYF.

This clonotype has more than one count but fewer than ten. V gene TRBV27 combines with J gene TRBJ1-5; 9 bases align to TRBD1. Germline V CDR1 and CDR2: MNHEY, SMNVEV (reference sequence). This CDR3 has 15 residues. With 6 bases clipped from V and 4 bases from J, the junction kept 7 bases outside the gene matches. The CDR3 DNA reads as TGTGCCAGCAGCGGACAGGGGAATGGTAATCAGCCCCAGCATTTT. Translating it yields CASSGQGNGNQPQHF.

The gene calls are TRBV27 and TRBJ2-5; the D gene is possibly TRBD1 (5 bases). CDR3 length: 13 residues. V was shortened by 4 bases and J by 4 bases, with 10 bases between the two germline ends. Looked up from germline, CDR1 is MNHEY and CDR2 is SMNVEV (reference sequence). CDR3 coding DNA: TGTGCCAGCAGTTCTCACAGGATAGAGACCCAGTACTTC. This translates into CASSSHRIETQYF.

V is TRBV20-1 and J is TRBJ1-2; a weak D match, TRBD1 (5 bases). Germline CDR1 reads DFQATT; CDR2 reads SNEGSKA (reference sequence). The CDR3 has 13 amino acids. Trimming removed 2 bases at V and 4 bases at J, with 11 bases between. DNA of the CDR3: TGCAGTGCTAGAAAGGGGACGCTCTATGGCTACACCTTC. It specifies CSARKGTLYGYTF.

The chain combines TRBV27 with TRBJ1-5, with D perhaps matching TRBD1 (5 bases). Trimming cost V 5 bases and J 1 base, with 9 bases left between them. CDR3 length: 14 amino acids. CDR1 is MNHEY and CDR2 is SMNVEV in the germline V gene (reference sequence). In DNA, the CDR3 is TGTGCCAGCAGTGCCCGGGACAGCAATCAGCCCCAGCATTTT. As protein: CASSARDSNQPQHF.

The rearrangement uses TRBV6-4 and TRBJ1-2; no firm D call. The CDR3 has 14 residues. Germline assignment: CDR1 MRHNA and CDR2 SNTAGT. V lost 5 bases and J lost 9, with 19 bases in between. The CDR3 reads CASSRDSQIRSYTF. The DNA of the CDR3 is TGTGCCAGCAGTAGGGATTCCCAAATTAGAAGCTACACCTTC.

The chain uses TRBV10-1 and TRBJ2-1, with D tentatively TRBD1 or TRBD2 (5 bases each). The V end was cut by 4 bases, the J end by 15 bases, with 16 bases between. This CDR3 comprises 12 residues. Germline V gene sequence: CDR1 WNHNN, CDR2 SYGVQD (reference sequence). DNA for the CDR3: TGCGCCAGCAGTGCTACCAGCTCCGGGACGTTCTTC. It is translated as CASSATSSGTFF.

The chain employs TRBV19 and TRBJ2-1; either TRBD1 or TRBD2 may fit D (5 bases each). Trimming cost V 3 bases and J 0 bases, with 9 bases left between them. This CDR3 is built from 15 residues. Germline V gives CDR1 LNHDA, CDR2 SQIVND (reference sequence). For the CDR3, the DNA is TGTGCCAGTAGTATTGAGGGGAGCTCCTACAATGAGCAGTTCTTC. Translated: CASSIEGSSYNEQFF.

The chain has TRBV7-3 and TRBJ2-3, with TRBD2 as a possible D gene (5 bases). The CDR3 covers 15 residues. The V gene lost 1 base and the J gene lost 6 bases, with 14 bases spanning the gap. Germline V gene data show CDR1 as SGHTA and CDR2 as FQGTGA. CDR3 residues: CASSLNREGMDTQYF. The CDR3 DNA follows: TGTGCCAGCAGCTTAAATCGAGAGGGAATGGATACGCAGTATTTT.

The DNA of the CDR3 is TGTGCCAGCAGTTTGAGGGTAGGGGGAGCCACCTCTGGGGCCAACGTCCTGACTTTC. Its translation: CASSLRVGGATSGANVLTF. The V call is TRBV12-3 or TRBV12-4, the J call TRBJ2-6; the D gene is possibly TRBD1 (6 bases). The CDR3 has 19 amino acids. With 3 bases removed from V and 0 bases from J, the gap between germline ends came to 18 bases.

The J gene is TRBJ1-3, the V gene TRBV28; TRBD1 is a possible D gene (5 bases). Germline lookup yields CDR1 MDHEN and CDR2 SYDVKM. The CDR3 is 16 amino acids. Trimming left V 2 bases short and J 5 bases short, with 16 bases between. CDR3 amino acids: CASSLTELGPRNTIYF. In DNA, the CDR3 is TGTGCCAGCAGTTTAACCGAACTGGGACCCAGAAACACCATATATTTT.

The chain has TRBV20-1 and TRBJ2-5, with TRBD2 matching 8 bases. V was clipped by 2 bases and J by 5 bases; unmatched bases: 10. The CDR3 sequence is 15 residues long. Germline V gene sequence: CDR1 DFQATT, CDR2 SNEGSKA (reference sequence). DNA for the CDR3: TGCAGTGCTAGAAAACCGGGACGGGAGGGTGAGACCCAGTACTTC. Translating gives CSARKPGREGETQYF.

The rearrangement joins TRBV20-1 to TRBJ2-7, with D unresolved. The CDR3 is 14 residues long. Germline V CDR1 and CDR2: DFQATT, SNEGSKA (reference sequence). The germline V and J ends were trimmed by 6 bases and 4 bases, with 19 bases remaining between them. The CDR3 is CSAMPGWVAYEQYF. CDR3 DNA: TGCAGTGCCATGCCCGGCTGGGTAGCATACGAGCAGTACTTC.

J is TRBJ1-1 and V is TRBV6-2 or TRBV6-3; 7 bases agree with TRBD1. Germline values: CDR1 MNHEY, CDR2 SVGEGT. This CDR3 is 13 amino acids long. With V trimmed by 5 bases and J by 1 base, 1 base remained unmatched. The CDR3 DNA sequence: TGTGCCAGCAGTAACAGGGGGAACACTGAAGCTTTCTTT. Protein product: CASSNRGNTEAFF.

The rearrangement links TRBV27 to TRBJ1-1; tentative D call: TRBD1 (6 bases). This CDR3 region has 14 residues. Germline loops: CDR1 MNHEY, CDR2 SMNVEV (reference sequence). V gave up 6 bases and J gave up 8 bases, with 19 bases separating them. CDR3 sequence: CASRITGRRGEAFF. The CDR3 DNA follows: TGTGCCAGCAGAATAACCGGACGGAGGGGGGAAGCTTTCTTT.

The genes are TRBV5-4 and TRBJ2-6; TRBD1 is a possible D gene (5 bases). V shed 9 bases and J shed 2 bases, with 18 bases lying between them. From germline, CDR1 is SGHNT and CDR2 YYREEE (reference sequence). CDR3 size: 16 residues. The CDR3 region is CATRREEKAGANVLTF. CDR3 DNA sequence: TGTGCCACCCGCAGGGAAGAGAAGGCTGGGGCCAACGTCCTGACTTTC.

The chain uses TRBV6-5 and TRBJ1-5; 10 bases align to TRBD1. The ends lost 2 bases at V and 5 bases at J; junction bases unmatched: 3. The CDR3 extends over 15 amino acids. Germline CDR1 is MNHEY and CDR2 is SVGAGI. Written as DNA, the CDR3 is TGTGCCAGCAGTTACGGGGGGACAGGGGATCAGCCCCAGCATTTT. As protein: CASSYGGTGDQPQHF.

The V gene is TRBV7-2, the J gene TRBJ1-5; no reliable D call. CDR1 and CDR2 from the germline V gene are SGHTA and FQGNSA. V was clipped by 3 bases and J by 5 bases, with 17 bases between them. The CDR3 extends over 16 amino acids. The CDR3 DNA sequence: TGTGCCAGCAGCTTCTCCGTGGCGGAGCGCGATCAGCCCCAGCATTTT. Translated, it gives CASSFSVAERDQPQHF.

The chain uses TRBV6-1 and TRBJ1-2, with a tentative D call TRBD1 (5 bases). This CDR3 comprises 12 residues. Per the germline V gene, CDR1 is MNHNS and CDR2 is SASEGT. V was pared by 8 bases and J by 5 bases, with 12 bases between. CDR3 bases: TGTGCCAGCGGGCAGGGATCTTATGGCTACACCTTC. Its protein product is CASGQGSYGYTF.

This chain connects TRBV5-4 to TRBJ1-2, with 9 bases fitting TRBD1. V gave up 0 bases and J gave up 8 bases; unmatched junction bases: 5. The CDR3 length is 14 residues. The germline CDR1 and CDR2 sequences are SGHNT and YYREEE (reference sequence). The DNA for the CDR3 is TGTGCCAGCAGCTTGGTGGGACAGGGTCGGGGCTACACCTTC. This translates into CASSLVGQGRGYTF. Combining the CDR3 with reference TRBV5-4 and TRBJ1-2 gives the whole variable domain ETGVTQSPTHLIKTRGQQVTLRCSSQSGHNTVSWYQQALGQGPQFIFQYYREEENGRGNFPPRFSGLQFPNYSSELNVNALELDDSALYLCASSLVGQGRGYTFGSGTRLTVV.

This rearrangement joins TRBV6-5 to TRBJ2-5; possibly TRBD1 for D (6 bases). There are 15 residues in the CDR3. Between the trimmed V and J ends, which lost 4 bases and 5 bases, there was a span of 17 bases. Germline V gene lookup returns CDR1 MNHEY and CDR2 SVGAGI. CDR3 protein: CASSLQGSISETQYF. The CDR3 DNA reads as TGTGCCAGCAGTTTACAGGGAAGTATTTCCGAGACCCAGTACTTC.

The chain carries TRBV20-1 and TRBJ2-7; TRBD1 might be the D (6 bases). Trimming removed 0 bases from V and 2 bases from J, with 14 bases in between. Germline CDR1 reads DFQATT; CDR2 reads SNEGSKA (reference sequence). There are 15 residues in the CDR3. The CDR3 here is CSARDPKTGPYEQYF. As DNA, the CDR3 is TGCAGTGCTAGAGACCCCAAGACAGGACCCTACGAGCAGTACTTC.

The chain combines TRBV25-1 with TRBJ2-3; D perhaps matches TRBD2 (5 bases). The CDR3 extends over 17 amino acids. Trimming shortened V by 3 bases and J by 0 bases, and 16 bases separated the two germline ends. Germline CDR1 MGHDK, CDR2 SYGVNS. CDR3 sequence reads: CASSEAGQGLSTDTQYF. The CDR3 DNA sequence: TGTGCCAGCAGTGAGGCGGGTCAAGGATTAAGCACAGATACGCAGTATTTT.